These 18 T cell receptor beta chains share one sample of origin, sequenced in a study of blood T cell repertoires in COVID-19. The protocol was immunoSEQ multiplex PCR, while the TCRdb copy is restricted to in-frame clones and leaves out a portion. The sample shows 25,000 to 30,000 clones, almost 90% of them seen only once. The material sequenced was peripheral blood. The receptors were sampled from a human donor in a cohort sampled during active COVID-19.

The chain has TRBV7-2 and TRBJ2-7, with a weak D call TRBD2 (6 bases). Trimming stripped 5 bases from V and 3 bases from J, with 20 bases between. Germline values: CDR1 SGHTA, CDR2 FQGNSA. This CDR3 region has 16 residues. CDR3 bases: TGTGCCAGCAGCCTCTCCACTACGGGAGCCATCTACGAGCAGTACTTC. Translation: CASSLSTTGAIYEQYF.

J is TRBJ2-5 and V is TRBV12-5; 7 nucleotides match TRBD1. Germline values: CDR1 LGHNT, CDR2 FRNRAP. V lost 0 bases to trimming and J lost 3 bases; unmatched junction nucleotides: 4. The length of the CDR3 is 15 residues. This chain's CDR3 is CASGLVGGQKETQYF. CDR3 DNA sequence: TGTGCTAGTGGTTTGGTAGGGGGACAGAAAGAGACCCAGTACTTC. Looking up the rest from reference TRBV12-5 and TRBJ2-5 gives the full variable domain: DARVTQTPRHKVTEMGQEVTMRCQPILGHNTVFWYRQTMMQGLELLAYFRNRAPLDDSGMPKDRFSAEMPDATLATLKIQPSEPRDSAVYFCASGLVGGQKETQYFGPGTRLLVL.

V and J are TRBV5-4 and TRBJ2-5; TRBD1 matches at 8 bases. V lost 0 bases, J lost 4 bases, and 5 bases stayed unmatched. Germline V CDR1 and CDR2: SGHNT, YYREEE (reference sequence). CDR3 length equals 15 residues. This CDR3 is CASSLVQGAGETQYF. The CDR3 bases are TGTGCCAGCAGCTTGGTGCAGGGGGCGGGAGAGACCCAGTACTTC.

This clone has just one count. This CDR3 reads CASRRRVNEKLFF. CDR3 sequence (DNA): TGTGCCAGCAGGCGCCGGGTTAATGAAAAACTGTTTTTT. The gene calls are TRBV6-6 and TRBJ1-4; D not certain. Trimming removed 6 bases at V and 4 bases at J, with 9 bases between. The CDR3 totals 13 residues. Looked up from germline, CDR1 is MNHNY and CDR2 is SVGAGI (reference sequence).

V usage is TRBV7-9 and J usage is TRBJ1-5, with 9 bases that match TRBD1. This CDR3 comprises 14 residues. V lost 6 bases, J lost 5 bases, and 5 bases stayed unmatched. Per germline, CDR1 SEHNR and CDR2 FQNEAQ (reference sequence). The CDR3 sequence: CASSTGTGHQPQHF. The CDR3 DNA reads as TGTGCCAGCAGTACCGGGACAGGGCATCAGCCCCAGCATTTT.

The CDR3: CASSYSTSGVDYTF. The CDR3 DNA sequence: TGTGCCAGCAGTTACTCGACTTCAGGGGTTGACTACACCTTC. The chain has TRBV6-5 and TRBJ1-2; weak D call: TRBD1 (6 bases). V gave up 0 bases and J gave up 10 bases, with 15 bases separating them. There are 14 residues in the CDR3. Germline loops: CDR1 MNHEY, CDR2 SVGAGI.

CDR3 residues: CASSLVVAGLGANVLTF. The CDR3, as DNA: TGCGCCAGCAGCTTGGTCGTGGCGGGGCTTGGGGCCAACGTCCTGACTTTC. This chain links TRBV5-1 with TRBJ2-6; TRBD2 is a possible D gene (6 bases). The CDR3 is 17 amino acids. Germline CDR1 is SGHRS and CDR2 is YFSETQ. Trimming cost V 0 bases and J 3 bases, with 13 bases left between them.

This chain uses TRBV6-2 or TRBV6-3 with TRBJ2-7; 9 positions match TRBD1. V shed 1 base and J 3 bases; nucleotides not matched to a gene: 7. Per the germline V gene, CDR1 is MNHEY and CDR2 is SVGEGT. The CDR3 runs 16 residues. The CDR3 loop reads CASSYFRDRVHYEQYF. The CDR3 DNA reads as TGTGCCAGCAGTTACTTCCGGGACAGGGTTCACTACGAGCAGTACTTC.

J is TRBJ2-1 and V is TRBV5-4; TRBD2 aligns across 7 bases. The CDR3 is made up of 16 amino acids. V shed 6 bases and J 5 bases; nucleotides not matched to a gene: 14. Germline V gene data show CDR1 as SGHNT and CDR2 as YYREEE (reference sequence). CDR3 protein: CASTPREASGNNEQFF. The CDR3 DNA sequence: TGTGCCAGCACCCCTCGGGAGGCTAGCGGAAACAATGAGCAGTTCTTC.

The V and J genes are TRBV5-6 and TRBJ2-7, with 8 bases that match TRBD2. This CDR3 spans 15 amino acids. CDR1 is SGHDT and CDR2 is YYEEEE in the germline V gene. With 1 base clipped from V and 4 bases from J, the junction kept 7 bases outside the gene matches. CDR3: CASSLQPSGLYEQYF. The CDR3 coding sequence is TGTGCCAGCAGCTTGCAACCTAGCGGGCTTTACGAGCAGTACTTC. Based on the CDR3 plus reference TRBV5-6 and TRBJ2-7, the full variable domain is DAGVTQSPTHLIKTRGQQVTLRCSPKSGHDTVSWYQQALGQGPQFIFQYYEEEERQRGNFPDRFSGHQFPNYSSELNVNALLLGDSALYLCASSLQPSGLYEQYFGPGTRLTVT.

V is TRBV6-6 and J is TRBJ2-2; 8 bases line up with TRBD1. The V gene end was trimmed by 5 bases and the J gene end by 5 bases; junction bases not matched to a gene: 4. The germline gives CDR1 MNHNY, CDR2 SVGAGI (reference sequence). There are 14 residues in the CDR3. This CDR3 is CASSRQGTTGELFF. The CDR3 coding sequence is TGTGCCAGCAGTAGACAGGGGACGACCGGGGAGCTGTTTTTT.

The chain carries TRBV3-1 (or the pseudogene TRBV3-2) and TRBJ1-1, with D perhaps TRBD1 (6 bases). CDR1 and CDR2 from the germline V gene are LGHDT and YNNKEL (reference sequence). The V gene lost 9 bases and the J gene lost 3 bases, with 11 bases spanning the gap. CDR3 length: 12 residues. This chain's CDR3 is CASARGDTEAFF. The DNA of the CDR3 is TGTGCCAGTGCCAGGGGAGACACTGAAGCTTTCTTT.

The V and J genes are TRBV7-8 and TRBJ2-7; D possibly corresponds to TRBD1 (6 bases). The germline V gene has CDR1 SGHVS and CDR2 FQNEAQ. The CDR3 spans 15 residues. The germline V and J ends were trimmed by 0 bases and 3 bases, with 12 bases remaining between them. CDR3 in amino acids: CASSLARGTNYEQYF. CDR3 nucleotide sequence: TGTGCCAGCAGCTTAGCGAGGGGGACAAACTACGAGCAGTACTTC.

The chain couples TRBV19 to TRBJ2-2; 11 bases agree with TRBD1. This CDR3 has 15 residues. Unmatched junction bases numbered 8, after V lost 1 base and J lost 13 bases. Per the germline V gene, CDR1 is LNHDA and CDR2 is SQIVND (reference sequence). The CDR3 DNA reads as TGTGCCAGTAGTATAGCCGGACAGGGGGCGGGTACGCTGTTTTTT. This translates into CASSIAGQGAGTLFF.

The chain employs TRBV18 and TRBJ2-3, with 13 bases matching TRBD2. V lost 2 bases, J lost 4 bases, and 6 bases stayed unmatched. CDR3 length: 17 residues. Germline-derived CDR1 and CDR2 are KGHSH and LQKENI. This chain's CDR3 is CASSPTSGRARSDTQYF. CDR3 nucleotides: TGTGCCAGCTCACCAACTAGCGGGAGGGCTCGATCAGATACGCAGTATTTT.

The J gene is TRBJ1-4, the V gene TRBV15; D is perhaps TRBD1 (6 bases). The CDR3 has 15 amino acids. Germline assignment: CDR1 LNHNV and CDR2 YYDKDF (reference sequence). The V end lost 5 bases, the J end lost 8 bases, and 18 bases lay between the germline ends. The CDR3: CATSSKGDRGEKLFF. DNA for the CDR3: TGTGCCACCAGCTCAAAGGGGGATCGCGGCGAAAAACTGTTTTTT.

The chain uses TRBV27 and TRBJ1-2; maybe TRBD1 (6 bases). V gave up 6 bases and J gave up 7 bases, with 18 bases separating them. Germline CDR1 reads MNHEY; CDR2 reads SMNVEV (reference sequence). The CDR3 is 14 amino acids. CDR3 loop: CASRTWQGIGGYTF. DNA for the CDR3: TGTGCCAGCAGAACATGGCAGGGGATAGGTGGCTACACCTTC.

The chain links TRBV15 to TRBJ1-6; D is uncertain. V was pared by 5 bases and J by 0 bases, with 5 bases between. Germline V gene data show CDR1 as LNHNV and CDR2 as YYDKDF (reference sequence). The CDR3 covers 14 residues. In DNA form, the CDR3 reads TGTGCCACCAGCGGTAGCTCCTATAATTCACCCCTCCACTTT. Protein product: CATSGSSYNSPLHF.